The present T cell receptor beta chain was sequenced within a study of molecular identifiers for immune sequencing clone quantification. The CDR3 loop spans 15 amino acids. The ends were cut back, 3 bases at V and 5 bases at J, with 17 bases in the middle. CDR1 is SGDLS and CDR2 is YYNGEE in the germline V gene. The table lists this clonotype with a few counts. The antigen is undetermined. TCRdb ran MiXCR on the PCR reads and lists one entry per CDR3 protein. Of about 630,000 distinct CDR3 sequences listed, about 25% are singletons. Study results and caveats: Over 97% of CMV-specific effector molecules, but under 1% of naive ones, were in clones above 20 copies.

Sequenced sample: naive CD8+ T cells from blood, with Jurkat cell RNA spiked in. As for subset: FACS-sorted CD8+CD4-CCR7+CD45RA+ naive T cells. This clonotype was obtained from a human donor in good health. Some libraries in this study had Jurkat cell RNA spiked in. V gene TRBV9 combines with J gene TRBJ1-1; D possibly corresponds to TRBD1 (6 bases). The CDR3 reads CASSEEGVLGTEAFF. The CDR3 DNA follows: TGTGCCAGCAGCGAGGAGGGGGTTCTTGGGACTGAAGCTTTCTTT.